Presented here are 21 T cell receptor beta chains from one specimen sequenced in a study of blood T cell repertoires in COVID-19. Sequencing was performed with immunoSEQ multiplex PCR; in TCRdb, only in-frame clones are kept and a portion is missing. The data show around 400,000 clones, with 70% to 90% seen just once and approximately 1.5% held by the top ten. Sequencing was performed on PBMCs or T cells enriched from blood (not recorded which). The receptors stem from a young woman who had been exposed to COVID-19.

The chain has TRBV18 and TRBJ2-5; the match to TRBD2 covers 8 bases. With 1 base clipped from V and 1 base from J, the junction kept 14 bases outside the gene matches. In germline, CDR1 is KGHSH, CDR2 LQKENI. The CDR3 is 19 residues long. CDR3 in amino acids: CASSPLSMRTGTSQETQYF. CDR3 sequence (DNA): TGTGCCAGCTCACCACTTAGTATGAGGACGGGGACTAGCCAAGAGACCCAGTACTTC.

The V gene is TRBV15, the J gene TRBJ2-7; D ambiguous. Germline loops: CDR1 LNHNV, CDR2 YYDKDF (reference sequence). Trimming cost V 6 bases and J 3 bases, with 12 bases left between them. The CDR3 runs 13 residues. The CDR3 sequence is CATSSRSGYEQYF. CDR3 nucleotides: TGTGCCACCAGTTCTAGATCGGGCTACGAGCAGTACTTC.

The chain has TRBV28 and TRBJ2-7; TRBD2 aligns across 12 bases. J lost 5 bases, V lost 5 bases, and 13 bases had no gene match. Germline values: CDR1 MDHEN, CDR2 SYDVKM. This CDR3 region has 17 residues. This CDR3 is CASSPTGLAGRGDEQYF. CDR3 coding DNA: TGTGCCAGCAGTCCGACCGGACTAGCGGGGAGAGGGGACGAGCAGTACTTC.

The CDR3: CASRPPQRQGAYEQYF. The DNA for the CDR3 is TGTGCCAGCCGTCCGCCACAAAGACAGGGCGCCTACGAGCAGTACTTC. The J gene is TRBJ2-7, the V gene TRBV27, with 7 bases fitting TRBD1. With V trimmed by 8 bases and J by 2 bases, 15 bases remained unmatched. Germline CDR1 is MNHEY and CDR2 is SMNVEV (reference sequence). This CDR3 is 16 amino acids long.

The J gene is TRBJ1-2, the V gene TRBV23-1; perhaps TRBD1 as D (5 bases). TRBV23-1 is noted as an ORF with a role that remains uncertain. This CDR3 is 16 amino acids long. The V and J ends lost 4 bases and 2 bases respectively, with 17 bases between them. In DNA form, the CDR3 reads TGCGCCAGCAGTCTCCTATGGGCAGGGTGCAACTATGGCTACACCTTC. Its translation is CASSLLWAGCNYGYTF.

The chain couples TRBV3-1 (or the pseudogene TRBV3-2) to TRBJ2-5; 9 nucleotides match TRBD2. Trimming took 4 bases from V and 6 from J; bases not matched to a gene: 15. Germline CDR1 is LGHDT and CDR2 is YNNKEL (reference sequence). This CDR3 region has 17 residues. The DNA for the CDR3 is TGTGCCAGCAGCCTGGGTATAACTAGCGGGTACTCGAAGACCCAGTACTTC. Translating gives CASSLGITSGYSKTQYF.

The V gene is TRBV7-9, the J gene TRBJ1-5; 7 nucleotides match TRBD1. Germline V gives CDR1 SEHNR, CDR2 FQNEAQ (reference sequence). Trimming cost V 5 bases and J 1 base; bases outside gene matches: 14. This CDR3 has 18 residues. CDR3 nucleotides: TGTGCCAGCAGCCGGTACCCCACAGGGGTTACGAGCAATCAGCCCCAGCATTTT. Residues: CASSRYPTGVTSNQPQHF.

This clone appeared a few times. In the same sample, other DNA sequences code for this CDR3. The V call is TRBV12-3 or TRBV12-4, the J call TRBJ1-1; tentatively, D is TRBD1 (5 bases). Trimming removed 3 bases at V and 1 base at J, with 6 bases between. The CDR3 is 13 amino acids. The CDR3 loop is CASSFGGNTEAFF. CDR3 coding DNA: TGTGCCAGCAGTTTCGGGGGGAACACTGAAGCTTTCTTT.

The CDR3 DNA reads as TGTGCCAGCGCCGTAAACACCGACAGGGAGGCCTATGGCTACACCTTC. Its translation: CASAVNTDREAYGYTF. This sequence joins TRBV7-8 and TRBJ1-2, with TRBD1 matching 7 bases. This CDR3 is 16 amino acids long. Unmatched junction bases numbered 16, after V lost 8 bases and J lost 4 bases. CDR1 and CDR2 (germline): SGHVS, FQNEAQ.

V and J are TRBV14 and TRBJ2-7, with D unclear. The V gene's germline CDR1 is SGHDN and CDR2 FVKESK. The ends were cut back, 8 bases at V and 6 bases at J, with 17 bases in the middle. CDR3 length: 13 amino acids. The CDR3 sequence: CASGAVVGLEQYF. The CDR3 nucleotides are TGTGCCAGCGGTGCGGTGGTTGGCCTCGAGCAGTACTTC.

As DNA, the CDR3 is TGTGCCAGCAGTTACTCTCCCCAGGGGAACACTGAAGCTTTCTTT. Its translation: CASSYSPQGNTEAFF. The rearrangement uses TRBV6-5 and TRBJ1-1; tentatively, D is TRBD1 (5 bases). The germline CDR1 and CDR2 sequences are MNHEY and SVGAGI. Trimming stripped 0 bases from V and 1 base from J, with 9 bases between. The CDR3 sequence is 15 residues long.

V gene TRBV30 combines with J gene TRBJ2-1; D perhaps matches TRBD2 (6 bases). Germline CDR1 and CDR2: GTSNPN and SVGIG (reference sequence). Deletions cut 2 bases from V and 6 bases from J, with 14 bases between. The CDR3 contains 14 residues. The DNA for the CDR3 is TGTGCCTGGAGTCCGCGGGGCCCTCCCAATGAGCAGTTCTTC. Translated, it gives CAWSPRGPPNEQFF.

This clone was observed once. This sequence joins TRBV5-4 and TRBJ2-5, with TRBD1 matching over 11 bases. This CDR3 has 15 residues. Germline CDR1 is SGHNT and CDR2 is YYREEE (reference sequence). The V gene end was trimmed by 0 bases and the J gene end by 13 bases; junction bases not matched to a gene: 11. The CDR3 sequence is CASSLAGTGGALRYF. The CDR3 DNA follows: TGTGCCAGCAGCTTGGCCGGGACAGGGGGGGCCCTGAGGTACTTC.

This clone has just one count. The gene calls are TRBV12-3 or TRBV12-4 and TRBJ1-5; 7 bases line up with TRBD1. The CDR3 extends over 12 amino acids. Trimming cost V 6 bases and J 7 bases; bases outside gene matches: 3. The CDR3 loop reads CASRTGNQPQHF. The CDR3 DNA sequence: TGTGCCAGCAGGACAGGGAACCAGCCCCAGCATTTT.

This chain uses TRBV5-1 with TRBJ2-7, with a weak D call TRBD1 (6 bases). V lost 0 bases, J lost 1 base, and 14 bases lay in between. Germline assignment: CDR1 SGHRS and CDR2 YFSETQ. This CDR3 has 16 amino acids. The CDR3 sequence is CASSLASGVGSYEQYF. As DNA, the CDR3 is TGCGCCAGCAGCTTGGCCTCAGGGGTGGGTTCCTACGAGCAGTACTTC.

The J gene is TRBJ1-2, the V gene TRBV9; D ambiguous. V was clipped by 0 bases and J by 3 bases, with 6 bases between them. From germline, CDR1 is SGDLS and CDR2 YYNGEE. This CDR3 has 13 amino acids. The CDR3, as DNA: TGTGCCAGCAGCGTAGAGGGAGACTATGGCTACACCTTC. This gives the protein CASSVEGDYGYTF.

In its sample, this clone was seen once. The rearrangement joins TRBV7-3 to TRBJ2-1; TRBD1 aligns across 7 bases. This CDR3 is built from 15 residues. The junction had 3 bases not matched to a gene; V was cut back by 4 bases and J by 0 bases. From germline, CDR1 is SGHTA and CDR2 FQGTGA. As DNA, the CDR3 is TGTGCCAGCAGCTCGTGGACAGGCTCCTACAATGAGCAGTTCTTC. It translates to CASSSWTGSYNEQFF.

V usage is TRBV30 and J usage is TRBJ2-7, with 7 bases that match TRBD1. Germline lookup yields CDR1 GTSNPN and CDR2 SVGIG (reference sequence). The CDR3 has 13 residues. Trimming removed 0 bases from V and 6 bases from J; junction bases left unmatched: 5. This chain's CDR3 is CAWSVDRVGEQYF. CDR3 coding DNA: TGTGCCTGGAGTGTAGACAGGGTGGGCGAGCAGTACTTC.

This clone has only one observation. The chain recombines TRBV7-2 with TRBJ2-5; D may be TRBD1 (6 bases). The CDR3 runs 14 residues. The V and J ends lost 3 bases and 1 base respectively, with 9 bases between them. CDR1 is SGHTA and CDR2 is FQGNSA in the germline V gene. The CDR3 nucleotides are TGTGCCAGCAGCTTTAAAGGGGGCCAAGAGACCCAGTACTTC. Translating it yields CASSFKGGQETQYF.

J is TRBJ1-1 and V is TRBV28; D uncertain. This CDR3 is 16 amino acids long. Germline lookup yields CDR1 MDHEN and CDR2 SYDVKM. V gave up 6 bases and J gave up 0 bases, with 17 bases separating them. The CDR3 protein is CASRPPLGGMNTEAFF. The CDR3 DNA follows: TGTGCCAGCAGGCCCCCATTGGGCGGGATGAACACTGAAGCTTTCTTT.

V is TRBV27 and J is TRBJ2-3; D might be TRBD1 (6 bases). CDR1 MNHEY and CDR2 SMNVEV come from the germline V gene (reference sequence). CDR3 length equals 14 residues. V dropped 1 base and J dropped 4 bases, with 9 bases sitting between them. CDR3 loop: CASSLFGGADTQYF. In DNA, the CDR3 is TGTGCCAGCAGTTTATTTGGGGGCGCAGATACGCAGTATTTT.